Included here is one T cell receptor (beta chain) sequence, with context. Its antigen is currently not known. Per-base quality was not reported, and no clone a single base away is much larger than it. This record belongs to a study of shared clonotypes between healthy human individuals (dated by TCRdb to the early 2020s). Some background on the complete study: A couple of women and a few men aged 18 to 49 years were included in the cohort. For each donor, CD4 naive and CD4 memory were each given three plates, CD8 naive was given two plates, and CD8 memory was given one plate. To estimate repertoire size and how much clonotypes are shared between individuals, the study performed deep sequencing of blood TCR repertoires from 4 to 6 healthy adults. To increase sequencing depth and limit assay-specific biases, different laboratories used diverse techniques to prepare libraries and sequence TCR repertoires. Between about 0.8 and 9 billion PBMCs per donor were obtained by leukapheresis. Broader findings and caveats from the paper: Compared with non-shared clonotypes, the clonotypes found in all four sorted-subset donors had higher generation probabilities. Larger estimated clonotype richness was generally found for naive subsets than for memory subsets. Because the study included only a small number of donors, the genetic and exposure-history diversity represented was limited. Rarefaction of sorted-subset datasets indicated incomplete sequencing despite the large sequencing depth. When several donors were compared, the shared fraction of clonotypes was about 5.4% for naive CD4, 3.5% to 4% for naive CD8, roughly 2.5% for memory CD4, and under 0.5% for memory CD8. Pairwise subsampling led to the expectation that sequencing depth would affect the degree of clonotype sharing among donors. Only blood was sampled, and tissue TCR repertoires likely differ from those in blood.

For the CD8 naive samples, CD45RO-negative cells were positively selected for CCR7, yielding a CD45RA+CCR7+ population from which TemRA cells were excluded. Healthy HIV-negative adults with no recently reported acute infections or vaccinations were included as donors. Every donor was a Caucasian adult living in Nashville, Tennessee, USA. Blood was obtained by leukapheresis, after which PBMCs were separated by Ficoll-Histopaque density gradient centrifugation and cryopreserved in liquid nitrogen vapor phase. Purity and quantity of every magnetically sorted T cell population were checked by analytical flow cytometry. Each sorted fraction had its genomic DNA isolated and then quantified by UV absorbance on a Nanodrop 2000c. Using the deep immunoSEQ assay, TCR CDR3 regions were amplified from genomic DNA by multiplex PCR. For each cell subset, the extracted genomic DNA was distributed evenly across all wells of several immunoSEQ 96-well plates, and each plate served as one replicate. For sorted subsets, roughly 190 ng of genomic DNA, equivalent to 25,000 to 35,000 T cell genomes, went into each replicate PCR. Purified libraries were measured with a Qubit 3.0 fluorometer, size-checked on a Bioanalyzer 2100, and measured again with the KAPA Library Quantification kit. A separate single-read 150-cycle Illumina NextSeq 550 flow cell was used to sequence each immunoSEQ 96-well plate. As for the authors' bioinformatics: Because the immunoSEQ output included only junctional sequences and no quality scores, the filtering could not be the same as the filtering used for full-length reads. To assign V/J genes and CDR3, sequences were annotated against IMGT germline references using PyIR, a Python wrapper for IgBLAST v1.9. Reads were filtered out if the reads had weak V/J assignments (E-value above 1e-6), no CDR3, stop codons, out-of-frame junctions, or ambiguous translated residues. A V3J clonotype was defined by an identical inferred V gene, J gene, and CDR3 amino acid sequence. Percentage overlap between repertoires was calculated by dividing the number of shared unique clonotypes by the size of the smaller repertoire. RTK rarefaction, the Chao1 estimator, and Recon v2.1 estimates of unobserved clonotypes were used to assess repertoire richness. Generation probabilities for all TCRbeta clonotypes obtained by the gDNA method from several donors were computed using OLGA. The source is immuneACCESS, and TCRdb retained only in-frame sequences with V and J called. Part of the clones is not carried over; for the studies checked, unresolved V genes explain less than half of this, and the remainder is unexplained. The V and J calls and clone size come from that table; D and trimming were worked out from the DNA. This sample has 550,000 to 600,000 clones in its table, and roughly 98% of those were observed once. The ten largest make up 0.3% of the sample.

The germline ends are 17 bases apart after V is trimmed by 1 base and J by 10 bases. CDR1 LGHNA and CDR2 YSLEER were looked up in the germline V gene. There are 15 amino acids in the CDR3, from cysteine to phenylalanine inclusive. This entry keeps only the CDR3 DNA: 45 bases, framed from base 1. Sequenced input: naive CD8+ T cells sorted from blood. Taken with the paper, the label for cell subset or site translates to: CD45RA+CCR7+. The source is a man aged 30 to 39 in good health. The rearrangement joined TRBV4-3 to TRBJ2-1; the D gene is not confidently resolved. The CDR3 has the sequence CASSQVKGSAREQFF. The sequenced DNA: TGCGCCAGCAGCCAAGTTAAAGGTAGTGCCAGGGAGCAGTTCTTC.